This TCR beta chain comes out of a study of cytomegalovirus exposure and HLA in healthy donors. It was the roughly 120-subject validation cohort, separate from the approximately 670-subject first cohort, to which the donors belonged. Concerning this clone: Its cognate antigen is unknown.

Germline V gene lookup returns CDR1 WSHSY and CDR2 SAAADI. This CDR3 region has 14 residues. Trimming took off 1 base at V and 7 bases at J, with 8 bases between the two ends. The table came from immunoSEQ multiplex PCR; TCRdb's copy has only in-frame clones and leaves some out. The data show roughly 200,000 clones, with roughly nine tenths seen just once and 6.5% to 7.5% held by the top ten. General study points: Reports described diagnosis of cytomegalovirus status by the classifier as highly specific and sensitive.

The chain has TRBV10-2 and TRBJ1-6, with a weak D call TRBD1 (5 bases). This sequence was found in a man aged 30-40 years in good health and CMV-seropositive. Material for sequencing was PBMCs. The CDR3 here is CASSEFRVNSPLHF. The CDR3 DNA sequence: TGCGCCAGCAGTGAGTTCAGGGTGAATTCACCCCTCCACTTT.